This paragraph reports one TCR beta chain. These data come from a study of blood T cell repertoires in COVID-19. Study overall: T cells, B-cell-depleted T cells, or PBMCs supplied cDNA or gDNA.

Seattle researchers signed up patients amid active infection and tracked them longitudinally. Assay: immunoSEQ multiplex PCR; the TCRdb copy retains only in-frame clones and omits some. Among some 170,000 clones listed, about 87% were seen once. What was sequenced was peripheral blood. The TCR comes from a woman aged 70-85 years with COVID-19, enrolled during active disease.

CDR3 protein: CASSQSQGWETQYF. The CDR3 region has the DNA TGTGCCAGCAGCCAAAGTCAGGGGTGGGAGACCCAGTACTTC. The chain joins TRBV3-1 (or the pseudogene TRBV3-2) to TRBJ2-5; D may be TRBD1 (6 bases). This CDR3 spans 14 amino acids. Trimming stripped 2 bases from V and 5 bases from J, with 12 bases between. Germline V gene data show CDR1 as LGHDT and CDR2 as YNNKEL (reference sequence).